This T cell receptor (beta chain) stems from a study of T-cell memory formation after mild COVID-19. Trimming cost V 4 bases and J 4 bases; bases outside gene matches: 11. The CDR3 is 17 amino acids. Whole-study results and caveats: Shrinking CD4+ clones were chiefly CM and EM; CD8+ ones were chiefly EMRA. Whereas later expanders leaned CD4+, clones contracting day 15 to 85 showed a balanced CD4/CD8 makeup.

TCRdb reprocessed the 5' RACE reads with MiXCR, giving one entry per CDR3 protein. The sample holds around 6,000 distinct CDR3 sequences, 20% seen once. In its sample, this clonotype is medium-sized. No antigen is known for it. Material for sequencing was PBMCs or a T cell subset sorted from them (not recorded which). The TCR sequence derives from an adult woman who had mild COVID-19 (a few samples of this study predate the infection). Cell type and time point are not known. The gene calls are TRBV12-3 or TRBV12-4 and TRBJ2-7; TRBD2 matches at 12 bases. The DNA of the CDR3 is TGTGCCAGCAGTTCCGCCCGACTAGCGGGGGCCAGGTACGAGCAGTACTTC. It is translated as CASSSARLAGARYEQYF.